The clone carrying this T cell receptor beta chain was seen at least ten times. Its matching antigen is unknown. The data are from a study of T cells after yellow fever vaccination. Findings and caveats of the study: CD4 and CD8 compartments shared a small share of clonotypes, likely from convergent recombination. Reappearance after the booster was seen for most primary-vaccination clones, at about 95% CD4 and 88% CD8.

This CDR3 comprises 13 residues. Trimming shortened V by 2 bases and J by 3 bases, and 7 bases separated the two germline ends. Germline V lookup: CDR1 SGHVS, CDR2 FNYEAQ. UMIs were added to TCR cDNA along with a universal primer site when it was made by 5'RACE template switching. Using its own MiXCR run on the 5' RACE reads, TCRdb lists one record per CDR3 protein. Found here are about 320,000 distinct CDR3 sequences, roughly 6.8% of them singletons; the top ten hold over 15%. The sequenced sample was PBMCs, obtained around 45 days after the first yellow fever vaccination. The TCR comes from a man younger than 35 who received the YFV17D yellow fever vaccine. The chain employs TRBV7-6 and TRBJ1-1; a possible D gene is TRBD1 (6 bases). The CDR3 DNA sequence: TGTGCCAGCAGCTTACCAGGGGACACTGAAGCTTTCTTT. This codes for CASSLPGDTEAFF.